This record looks at one T cell receptor (beta chain) sequence and its context. Patients from Seattle were sampled longitudinally, starting during active infection. The source of the sample is a study of blood T cell repertoires in COVID-19. For the study at large: Sites in the United States, Italy and Spain provided acute and convalescent COVID-19 samples. T cells, B-cell-depleted T cells, or PBMCs supplied cDNA or gDNA.

Original analysis: Nucleated cell number was recorded as an estimate derived from reference gene primer amplification. Assay used: immunoSEQ multiplex PCR; TCRdb lists only in-frame clones, some missing. V, J and clone size are those of that table, while D and trimming were read from the DNA. Here the sample spans 50,000 or so clones, about 92% being singletons. The CDR3 has 15 residues. V usage is TRBV21-1 and J usage is TRBJ1-5; the table calls TRBD1, which could not be checked here. TRBV21-1 is flagged as a pseudogene. This clonotype originated in a man between 60 and 75 years old with COVID-19, enrolled during active disease. Material: peripheral blood. The CDR3 here is CASSKGGQGDQPQHF. DNA of the CDR3: TGTGCCAGCAGCAAAGGTGGCCAGGGGGATCAGCCCCAGCATTTT.